This T cell receptor beta chain was recorded in a study of radiotherapy plus CTLA-4 blockade in lung cancer. Regarding the study as a whole: Interferon-beta, together with early blood T cell clone dynamics, reportedly best predicted response. TCR clones from tumors expanded in blood after radiotherapy plus ipilimumab.

In regard to this clone: Its target is unknown.

This CDR3 contains 14 residues. V lost 6 bases, J lost 0 bases, and 10 bases lay in between. CDR1 SGHRS and CDR2 YFSETQ come from the germline V gene. The assay was immunoSEQ multiplex PCR, and TCRdb's table has in-frame clones only and misses some. The sample consists of some 66,000 clones, under 85% of them appearing once. The study treated chemo-refractory metastatic non-small-cell lung cancer patients with focal radiation plus ipilimumab CTLA-4 blockade. This TCR was sampled from a human donor with non-small cell lung cancer who had a partial response to radiotherapy plus ipilimumab. Specimen: peripheral blood, collected from a patient treated with radiotherapy plus ipilimumab. The chain carries TRBV5-1 and TRBJ2-1; TRBD1 might be the D (6 bases). CDR3 amino acids: CASNDRNSYNEQFF. CDR3 DNA: TGCGCCAGCAACGACAGGAACTCCTACAATGAGCAGTTCTTC.